The 22 T cell receptor beta chains in this list originate from one sample, sequenced in a study of CD8 T cells in Susac syndrome. Random hexamers were used to reverse transcribe an amount of about 0.45 to 1 ug RNA. TCRdb redid the calling of the immunoSEQ multiplex PCR reads with MiXCR, one entry per CDR3 protein. The sample holds about 94,000 distinct CDR3 sequences, about 94% seen once. Sequences were obtained from CD4+ T cells from PBMCs. The receptors were gathered from a human donor with Susac syndrome.

This clonotype was detected once. V gene TRBV6-5 combines with J gene TRBJ2-7; TRBD1 matches 10 bases. The CDR3 contains 15 residues. V lost 7 bases and J lost 2; bases outside the gene matches: 8. Germline-derived CDR1 and CDR2 are MNHEY and SVGAGI. The CDR3 spells CASNPTGTGAYEQYF. CDR3 nucleotide sequence: TGTGCCAGCAACCCTACCGGGACAGGGGCCTACGAGCAGTACTTC.

This clonotype was found once. The chain has TRBV30 and TRBJ2-2; tentatively, D is TRBD1 (5 bases). V lost 3 bases to trimming and J lost 3 bases, with 17 bases between them. The CDR3 spans 16 residues. From germline, CDR1 is GTSNPN and CDR2 SVGIG (reference sequence). The CDR3 bases are TGTGCCTGGAGCCAAGGGTGGCAGGGTGACACCGGGGAGCTGTTTTTT. This translates into CAWSQGWQGDTGELFF.

The CDR3, as DNA: TGCGCCAGCAGCATAGGACAGGGTAGTCAGCCCCAGCATTTT. It specifies CASSIGQGSQPQHF. The chain couples TRBV5-1 to TRBJ1-5; 8 positions agree with TRBD1. The length of the CDR3 is 14 residues. The ends lost 4 bases at V and 6 bases at J; junction bases unmatched: 6. The germline gives CDR1 SGHRS, CDR2 YFSETQ.

The rearrangement links TRBV5-1 to TRBJ2-3, with D possibly called TRBD1 or TRBD2 (5 bases each). CDR1 and CDR2 from the germline V gene are SGHRS and YFSETQ. This CDR3 contains 16 residues. Between the trimmed V and J ends, which lost 0 bases and 3 bases, there was a span of 14 bases. The DNA of the CDR3 is TGCGCCAGCAGCTTGGCGGCAGGGAGTGAAACAGATACGCAGTATTTT. Residues: CASSLAAGSETDTQYF. The full variable domain, its missing parts supplied by reference TRBV5-1 and TRBJ2-3, is KAGVTQTPRYLIKTRGQQVTLSCSPISGHRSVSWYQQTPGQGLQFLFEYFSETQRNKGNFPGRFSGRQFSNSRSEMNVSTLELGDSALYLCASSLAAGSETDTQYFGPGTRLTVL.

The gene calls are TRBV5-1 and TRBJ1-1, with TRBD1 matching over 7 bases. The junction had 3 bases not matched to a gene; V was cut back by 3 bases and J by 1 base. This CDR3 spans 14 amino acids. Germline assignment: CDR1 SGHRS and CDR2 YFSETQ. The CDR3 loop reads CASSSGQRNTEAFF. CDR3 bases: TGCGCCAGCAGCTCGGGACAGAGGAACACTGAAGCTTTCTTT. The full variable domain, with the rest looked up from reference TRBV5-1 and TRBJ1-1, is KAGVTQTPRYLIKTRGQQVTLSCSPISGHRSVSWYQQTPGQGLQFLFEYFSETQRNKGNFPGRFSGRQFSNSRSEMNVSTLELGDSALYLCASSSGQRNTEAFFGQGTRLTVV.

The V call is TRBV7-9, the J call TRBJ2-3; TRBD1 agrees at 7 bases. J lost 2 bases, V lost 1 base, and 3 bases had no gene match. The CDR3 contains 15 residues. Germline V gene data show CDR1 as SEHNR and CDR2 as FQNEAQ (reference sequence). CDR3 in amino acids: CASSLGDSLTDTQYF. DNA of the CDR3: TGTGCCAGCAGCTTAGGGGACAGCCTCACAGATACGCAGTATTTT.

The chain couples TRBV19 to TRBJ2-2, with 10 bases that match TRBD1. The CDR3 runs to 14 residues. Germline CDR1 LNHDA, CDR2 SQIVND (reference sequence). The J segment lost 5 bases and the V segment lost 7 bases, leaving 4 bases of the junction unmatched. The CDR3 DNA reads as TGTGCCAGTATTCGGACAGGGGGTACCGGGGAGCTGTTTTTT. Protein sequence: CASIRTGGTGELFF.

V usage is TRBV7-2 and J usage is TRBJ2-5, with unresolved D. CDR3 size: 12 residues. The V and J ends lost 6 bases and 5 bases respectively, with 10 bases between them. Germline V CDR1 and CDR2: SGHTA, FQGNSA. CDR3 coding DNA: TGTGCCAGCAGTACATTTTCGGAGACCCAGTACTTC. This encodes CASSTFSETQYF.

The CDR3 nucleotides are TGTGCCTGGAGTGTTATCGCAGGGTTTGGAAACACCATATATTTT. Its translation is CAWSVIAGFGNTIYF. The gene calls are TRBV30 and TRBJ1-3; a possible D gene is TRBD1 (5 bases). Germline loops: CDR1 GTSNPN, CDR2 SVGIG (reference sequence). V shed 0 bases and J shed 3 bases, with 12 bases lying between them. The CDR3 length is 15 residues.

The chain uses TRBV5-1 and TRBJ1-2; weak D call: TRBD1 (5 bases). This CDR3 spans 14 amino acids. Germline CDR1 and CDR2: SGHRS and YFSETQ. V lost 0 bases to trimming and J lost 4 bases, with 10 bases between them. CDR3: CASSLGQGIYGYTF. The CDR3 nucleotides are TGCGCCAGCAGCTTGGGTCAGGGCATCTATGGCTACACCTTC. Full variable domain (outside the CDR3, taken from reference TRBV5-1 and TRBJ1-2): KAGVTQTPRYLIKTRGQQVTLSCSPISGHRSVSWYQQTPGQGLQFLFEYFSETQRNKGNFPGRFSGRQFSNSRSEMNVSTLELGDSALYLCASSLGQGIYGYTFGSGTRLTVV.

This clonotype is a singleton in its sample. The rearrangement uses TRBV14 and TRBJ2-7, with TRBD2 identical over 7 bases. V was pared by 0 bases and J by 2 bases, with 7 bases of the junction left unmatched. Looked up from germline, CDR1 is SGHDN and CDR2 is FVKESK. The CDR3 extends over 16 amino acids. CDR3 in amino acids: CASSQDRTRLTYEQYF. The CDR3 DNA is TGTGCCAGCAGCCAAGATAGGACTAGATTAACCTACGAGCAGTACTTC.

The chain employs TRBV9 and TRBJ2-1; D is possibly TRBD1 (6 bases). CDR1 is SGDLS and CDR2 is YYNGEE in the germline V gene. The ends were cut back, 0 bases at V and 7 bases at J, with 23 bases in the middle. The CDR3 totals 18 residues. DNA of the CDR3: TGTGCCAGCAGCGTAGGAGATGGAAGACAGGCGCTAGGGAATGAGCAGTTCTTC. Translation gives CASSVGDGRQALGNEQFF.

The J gene is TRBJ1-5, the V gene TRBV15; D possibly corresponds to TRBD1 (5 bases). The germline V gene has CDR1 LNHNV and CDR2 YYDKDF (reference sequence). The CDR3 is made up of 12 amino acids. Deletions cut 8 bases from V and 6 bases from J, with 11 bases between. In nucleotides, the CDR3 is TGTGCCACCTCTCTGGGGGGTCAGCCCCAGCATTTT. Translating gives CATSLGGQPQHF. The full variable domain, its missing parts supplied by reference TRBV15 and TRBJ1-5, is DAMVIQNPRYQVTQFGKPVTLSCSQTLNHNVMYWYQQKSSQAPKLLFHYYDKDFNNEADTPDNFQSRRPNTSFCFLDIRSPGLGDTAMYLCATSLGGQPQHFGDGTRLSIL.

V and J are TRBV2 and TRBJ2-7; possibly TRBD2 for D (6 bases). Between the trimmed V and J ends, which lost 6 bases and 0 bases, there was a span of 9 bases. CDR1 and CDR2 (germline): SNHLY, FYNNEI. The CDR3 totals 13 residues. The CDR3 reads CASSGTPSYEQYF. CDR3 in DNA: TGTGCCAGCAGCGGGACTCCCTCCTACGAGCAGTACTTC.

The chain combines TRBV20-1 with TRBJ2-1, with 8 bases lining up with TRBD1. The V and J ends lost 2 bases and 6 bases, in that order; junction bases with no gene match: 6. Germline-derived CDR1 and CDR2 are DFQATT and SNEGSKA (reference sequence). There are 14 residues in the CDR3. CDR3 nucleotides: TGCAGTGCTAGACAGGGGGCGAAAGGCAATGAGCAGTTCTTC. This sequence encodes CSARQGAKGNEQFF.

This chain connects TRBV6-2 or TRBV6-3 to TRBJ1-4; D unresolved. Trimming took off 8 bases at V and 8 bases at J, with 12 bases between the two ends. The V gene's germline CDR1 is MNHEY and CDR2 SVGEGT. The CDR3 is 12 amino acids. CDR3 sequence: CASGRAVEKLFF. The CDR3 DNA is TGTGCCAGCGGACGGGCTGTCGAAAAACTGTTTTTT.

This chain joins TRBV3-1 and TRBJ1-2, with a tentative D call TRBD1 (5 bases). This CDR3 region has 14 residues. Germline V gives CDR1 LGHDT, CDR2 YNNKEL (reference sequence). V dropped 1 base and J dropped 6 bases, with 12 bases sitting between them. CDR3 region: CASSQGGRANGYTF. The DNA for the CDR3 is TGTGCCAGCAGCCAAGGTGGCAGGGCCAATGGCTACACCTTC. Using reference TRBV3-1 and TRBJ1-2 for the parts outside the CDR3, the full variable domain is DTAVSQTPKYLVTQMGNDKSIKCEQNLGHDTMYWYKQDSKKFLKIMFSYNNKELIINETVPNRFSPKSPDKAHLNLHINSLELGDSAVYFCASSQGGRANGYTFGSGTRLTVV.

The chain links TRBV20-1 to TRBJ2-7; maybe TRBD2 (5 bases). V lost 5 bases and J 3 bases, leaving 11 bases between the germline ends. The germline V gene encodes CDR1 DFQATT and CDR2 SNEGSKA (reference sequence). The CDR3 has 12 residues. The CDR3 sequence: CSASKSGYEQYF. In DNA, the CDR3 is TGCAGTGCTTCGAAGAGCGGCTACGAGCAGTACTTC.

The rearrangement joins TRBV23-1 to TRBJ2-2; D is unresolved. TRBV23-1 is marked as an open reading frame, function uncertain. CDR3 length: 14 amino acids. Trimming shortened V by 6 bases and J by 0 bases, and 8 bases separated the two germline ends. The CDR3 nucleotides are TGCGCCAGCAGGGGCGGTTCGAACACCGGGGAGCTGTTTTTT. It codes for CASRGGSNTGELFF.

The genes are TRBV15 and TRBJ1-5; TRBD1 is a possible D gene (6 bases). In germline, CDR1 is LNHNV, CDR2 YYDKDF (reference sequence). Trimming took 1 base from V and 4 from J, leaving 17 bases between them. The CDR3 totals 17 residues. DNA for the CDR3: TGTGCCACCAGCAGAGTTCAGGGGACAAGGGGGAATCAGCCCCAGCATTTT. Protein: CATSRVQGTRGNQPQHF.

The chain is built from TRBV7-2 and TRBJ1-5; D is ambiguous. The CDR3 sequence is 14 residues long. Germline-derived CDR1 and CDR2 are SGHTA and FQGNSA. Trimming left V 1 base short and J 7 bases short, with 11 bases between. The CDR3 loop is CASSLVSGYQPQHF. In nucleotides, the CDR3 is TGTGCCAGCAGCTTAGTTTCGGGATACCAGCCCCAGCATTTT. The full variable domain, completed using reference TRBV7-2 and TRBJ1-5, is GAGVSQSPSNKVTEKGKDVELRCDPISGHTALYWYRQSLGQGLEFLIYFQGNSAPDKSGLPSDRFSAERTGGSVSTLTIQRTQQEDSAVYLCASSLVSGYQPQHFGDGTRLSIL.

In regard to this clonotype: The CDR3 does not end in the conserved phenylalanine or tryptophan, so this is likely a read error. The V gene is TRBV20-1, the J gene TRBJ2-5; the D gene is possibly TRBD2 (6 bases). Trimming cost V 1 base and J 7 bases, with 19 bases left between them. The CDR3 is 15 residues long. CDR1 and CDR2 from the germline V gene are DFQATT and SNEGSKA (reference sequence). The chain's CDR3 is CSARGASDGGGTQYL. The CDR3 coding sequence is TGCAGTGCTAGAGGAGCGTCGGACGGGGGAGGGACCCAGTACTTG.